This T cell receptor (beta chain) originates from a study of cytomegalovirus exposure and HLA in healthy donors. Study findings and constraints: Later analysis reportedly placed an Asian-associated ancestry cluster below the roughly 640-donor mean in N-insertions. Previously analyzed data showed that most TCR beta V segments were productive at a frequency of about 90% or about 30%. Specific recognition of CMV antigens was confirmed in vitro for a few chains (all CMV-associated). The study carried out a later analysis of TCR beta sequences. It associated roughly 17,000 of them with specific HLA alleles at a false discovery rate of 0.05.

This clone has more than one count but fewer than ten. The antigen is not known. The CDR3 is made up of 15 amino acids. In germline, CDR1 is SGHTA, CDR2 FQGNSA. After removal of 5 bases from V and 5 bases from J, the junction contained 9 bases not matched to a gene. PCR was performed using 60 Vbeta and 13 Jbeta primers. The data were produced by immunoSEQ multiplex PCR, yet TCRdb's version contains in-frame clones alone and is incomplete. The table records under 200,000 clones, 10% to 15% of them present only once. The source is a man aged 50 to 59 in good health and CMV-seropositive. The rearrangement uses TRBV7-2 and TRBJ1-5; 7 bases fit TRBD1. The source material was PBMCs. CDR3 coding DNA: TGTGCCAGCAGCCTAGAGACAGGGCGACATCAGCCCCAGCATTTT. The encoded protein is CASSLETGRHQPQHF.